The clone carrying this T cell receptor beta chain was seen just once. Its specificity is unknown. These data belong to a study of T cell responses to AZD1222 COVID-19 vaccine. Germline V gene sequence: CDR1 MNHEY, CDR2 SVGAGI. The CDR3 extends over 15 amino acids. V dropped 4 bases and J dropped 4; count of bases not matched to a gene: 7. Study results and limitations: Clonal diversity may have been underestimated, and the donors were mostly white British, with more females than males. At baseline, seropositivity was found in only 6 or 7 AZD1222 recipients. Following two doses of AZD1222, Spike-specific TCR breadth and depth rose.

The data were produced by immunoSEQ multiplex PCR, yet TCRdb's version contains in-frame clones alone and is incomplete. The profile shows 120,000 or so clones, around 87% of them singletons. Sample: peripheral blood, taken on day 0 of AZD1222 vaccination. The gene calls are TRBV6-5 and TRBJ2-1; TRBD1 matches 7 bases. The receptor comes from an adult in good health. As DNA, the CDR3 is TGTGCCAGCAGTTCGTGGGACAGCCAATACAATGAGCAGTTCTTC. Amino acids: CASSSWDSQYNEQFF.